The rows below give T cell receptor beta chains drawn from one sample of a study of CD8+CD57+ T cells in acquired aplastic anemia. TCRdb processed the reads anew with MiXCR; each CDR3 protein has one entry. The sample holds about 160,000 distinct CDR3 sequences, over 55% seen once. The specimen was sorted CD4+, CD8+, or CD8+CD57+ T cells (not recorded which) from PBMCs. These receptors were obtained from a human donor with aplastic anemia. CDR3s include the opening cysteine and the closing phenylalanine or tryptophan. The D gene is left open where the match is weak. Size is stated for part of the rows, as once, few or many counts, or as a class when the clone is expanded.

cdr3_nt cdr3_aa d_call clone_size j_call v_call
TGTGCCAGCAGCCTGTGGACTGTCCAAGAGACCCAGTACTTC CASSLWTVQETQYF - - TRBJ2-5 TRBV13
TGTGCCAGCAGCTTCTCCCATGGGGATACGCAGTATTTT CASSFSHGDTQYF - - TRBJ2-3 TRBV7-3
TGTGCCAGCAGCCCGCCGGACCCCTCCTACGAGCAGTACTTC CASSPPDPSYEQYF - once TRBJ2-7 TRBV9
TGCAGCGGGTCAACGGGGGATTATCAGCCCCAGCATTTT CSGSTGDYQPQHF - - TRBJ1-5 TRBV29-1
TGCAGTGCCCACGCCGGCTATGGCTACACCTTC CSAHAGYGYTF - - TRBJ1-2 TRBV20-1
TGTGCCATCAGTGTTGGACAGAGCGACCTCGCAAACTATGGCTACACCTTC CAISVGQSDLANYGYTF - few TRBJ1-2 TRBV10-3
TGTGCCAGCAGCTTATCTTCAGGGAACACTGAAGCTTTCTTT CASSLSSGNTEAFF - - TRBJ1-1 TRBV7-3
TGTGCCATCGGACAGGGGGGCAATCAGCCCCAGCATTTT CAIGQGGNQPQHF TRBD1 - TRBJ1-5 TRBV10-3
TGTGCCAGCTCACCGAGGGACAGGGTCTCTGAAGCTTTCTTT CASSPRDRVSEAFF TRBD1 - TRBJ1-1 TRBV18
TGTGCCACCCAATCCGGGACTCATACCGGGGAGCTGTTTTTT CATQSGTHTGELFF - - TRBJ2-2 TRBV2
TGTGCCACCAGCAGACCTGGGGCCGTTCAGGCTGAAGCTTTCTTT CATSRPGAVQAEAFF - - TRBJ1-1 TRBV15
TGTGCCAGCAGCCCGTGGGCTAGCGGGAGCGATGAGCAGTTCTTC CASSPWASGSDEQFF TRBD2 few TRBJ2-1 TRBV7-6
TGCGCCAGCAGCTTGGCTGGGGGAGGGGTGAACACTGAAGCTTTCTTT CASSLAGGGVNTEAFF - - TRBJ1-1 TRBV5-1
TGTGCCAGCAGCAAACTGAACACCGGGGAGCTGTTTTTT CASSKLNTGELFF - - TRBJ2-2 TRBV7-3
TGTGCCAGTAGTATAGCAGTCTTCCAAGAGACCCAGTACTTC CASSIAVFQETQYF - - TRBJ2-5 TRBV19